This T cell receptor beta chain was retrieved from a study of cytomegalovirus exposure and HLA in healthy donors. Study-wide results and caveats: Rarity held for most TCR sequences, but there were some public TCRs that occurred in many donors. According to a later analysis, TCR clusters from the first cohort tended to co-occur in the roughly 120 validation repertoires.

Produced via immunoSEQ multiplex PCR; TCRdb's table is partial and in-frame only. This sample has fewer than 100,000 clones, with roughly 94% found just once. Turning to this clone: Its antigen is unknown.

Among the roughly 120 subjects of the validation cohort, separate from the approximately 670-subject first cohort, were the donors. Germline V gene lookup returns CDR1 ENHRY and CDR2 SYGVKD. There are 14 residues in the CDR3. Losses at the gene ends were 8 bases for V and 4 bases for J; bases not matched to a gene: 8. Sequencing was carried out using PBMCs. The TCR was taken from a woman aged 18-35 years in good health and CMV-seronegative. This chain links TRBV10-3 with TRBJ2-3, with 8 bases aligning to TRBD2. This chain's CDR3 is CAIFSGAVADTQYF. The CDR3 region has the DNA TGTGCCATCTTTAGCGGGGCGGTGGCAGATACGCAGTATTTT.